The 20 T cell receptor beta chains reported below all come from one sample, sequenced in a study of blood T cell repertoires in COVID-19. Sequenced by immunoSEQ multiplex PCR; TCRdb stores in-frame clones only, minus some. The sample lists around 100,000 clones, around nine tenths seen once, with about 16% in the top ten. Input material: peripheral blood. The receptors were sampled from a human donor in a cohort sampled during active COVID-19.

The CDR3, as DNA: TGTGCCAGCAGCAGGGACAGGGGGAGCACTGAAGCTTTCTTT. Its translation is CASSRDRGSTEAFF. The chain carries TRBV5-6 and TRBJ1-1; 11 nucleotides agree with TRBD1. This CDR3 is built from 14 residues. V lost 4 bases, J lost 4 bases, and 3 bases stayed unmatched. The germline gives CDR1 SGHDT, CDR2 YYEEEE.

The CDR3 here is CASSQGLANNEQFF. The CDR3 DNA sequence: TGTGCCAGCAGTCAGGGACTAGCTAACAATGAGCAGTTCTTC. The chain couples TRBV27 to TRBJ2-1; the match to TRBD2 covers 9 bases. CDR1 is MNHEY, CDR2 SMNVEV, per germline (reference sequence). CDR3 length: 14 amino acids. Trimming at V came to 5 bases and at J to 5 bases, leaving 4 bases not matched to a gene.

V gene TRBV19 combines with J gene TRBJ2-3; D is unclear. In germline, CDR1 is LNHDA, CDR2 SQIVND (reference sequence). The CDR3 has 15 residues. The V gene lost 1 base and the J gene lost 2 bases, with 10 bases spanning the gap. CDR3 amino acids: CASSIGPSSTDTQYF. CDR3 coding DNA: TGTGCCAGTAGTATAGGTCCGAGCTCCACAGATACGCAGTATTTT.

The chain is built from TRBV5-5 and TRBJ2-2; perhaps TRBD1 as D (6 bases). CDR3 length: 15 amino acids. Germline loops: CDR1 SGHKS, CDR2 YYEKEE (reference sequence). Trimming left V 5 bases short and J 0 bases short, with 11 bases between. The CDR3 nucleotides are TGTGCCAGCAGTGGGGGACACGCGAACACCGGGGAGCTGTTTTTT. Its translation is CASSGGHANTGELFF. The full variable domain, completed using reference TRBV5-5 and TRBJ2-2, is DAGVTQSPTHLIKTRGQQVTLRCSPISGHKSVSWYQQVLGQGPQFIFQYYEKEERGRGNFPDRFSARQFPNYSSELNVNALLLGDSALYLCASSGGHANTGELFFGEGSRLTVL.

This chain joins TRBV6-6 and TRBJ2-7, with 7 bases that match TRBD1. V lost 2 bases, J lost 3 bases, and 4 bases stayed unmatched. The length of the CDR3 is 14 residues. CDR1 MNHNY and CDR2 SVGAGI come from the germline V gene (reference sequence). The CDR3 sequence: CASSYGQGDYEQYF. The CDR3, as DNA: TGTGCCAGCAGTTACGGGCAGGGGGACTACGAGCAGTACTTC.

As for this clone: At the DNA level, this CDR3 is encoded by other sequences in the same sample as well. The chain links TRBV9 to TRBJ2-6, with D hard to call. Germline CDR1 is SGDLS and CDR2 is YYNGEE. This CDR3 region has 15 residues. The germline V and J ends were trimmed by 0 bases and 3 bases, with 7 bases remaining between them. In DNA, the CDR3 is TGTGCCAGCAGCGTAGCCAGAGGTGGGGCCAACGTCCTGACTTTC. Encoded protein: CASSVARGGANVLTF.

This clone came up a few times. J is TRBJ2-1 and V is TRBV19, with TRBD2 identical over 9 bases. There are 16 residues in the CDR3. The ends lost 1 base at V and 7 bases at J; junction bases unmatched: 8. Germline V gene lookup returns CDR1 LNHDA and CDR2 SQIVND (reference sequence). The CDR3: CASSIVGAGGRNEQFF. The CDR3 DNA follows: TGTGCCAGTAGTATAGTGGGAGCGGGGGGAAGGAATGAGCAGTTCTTC.

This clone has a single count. CDR3: CASSYSSGSNQPQHF. In DNA, the CDR3 is TGTGCCAGCAGTTACTCGAGTGGTAGCAATCAGCCCCAGCATTTT. The gene calls are TRBV6-5 and TRBJ1-5; no clear D. Germline CDR1 MNHEY, CDR2 SVGAGI. This CDR3 is 15 amino acids long. Trimming removed 0 bases from V and 0 bases from J, with 6 bases in between.

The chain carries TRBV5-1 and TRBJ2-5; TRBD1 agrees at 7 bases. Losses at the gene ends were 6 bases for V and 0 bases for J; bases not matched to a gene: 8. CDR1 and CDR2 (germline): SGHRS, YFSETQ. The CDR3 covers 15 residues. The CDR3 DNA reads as TGCGCCAGCACCCGATCCCAGGGGGACCAAGAGACCCAGTACTTC. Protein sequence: CASTRSQGDQETQYF.

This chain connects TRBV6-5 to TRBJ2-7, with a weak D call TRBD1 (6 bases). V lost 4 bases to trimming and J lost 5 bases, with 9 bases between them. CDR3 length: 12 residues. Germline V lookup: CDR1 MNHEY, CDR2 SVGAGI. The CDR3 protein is CASSFRGHEQYF. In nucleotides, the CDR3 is TGTGCCAGCAGTTTCAGGGGCCACGAGCAGTACTTC.

The CDR3 is CASSLILGQGALNTEAFF. The CDR3 DNA reads as TGTGCCAGCAGCTTAATCTTGGGACAGGGGGCCTTGAACACTGAAGCTTTCTTT. The chain recombines TRBV11-2 with TRBJ1-1; 12 bases line up with TRBD1. V lost 2 bases, J lost 0 bases, and 7 bases stayed unmatched. The CDR3 totals 18 residues. Germline values: CDR1 SGHAT, CDR2 FQNNGV.

In nucleotides, the CDR3 is TGTGCCAGCAGTTTCACAGGGAGTAGCACCGGGGAGCTGTTTTTT. It is translated as CASSFTGSSTGELFF. The chain combines TRBV27 with TRBJ2-2; tentative D call: TRBD1 (6 bases). There are 15 residues in the CDR3. Germline V gene data show CDR1 as MNHEY and CDR2 as SMNVEV (reference sequence). V lost 3 bases and J 4 bases, leaving 12 bases between the germline ends.

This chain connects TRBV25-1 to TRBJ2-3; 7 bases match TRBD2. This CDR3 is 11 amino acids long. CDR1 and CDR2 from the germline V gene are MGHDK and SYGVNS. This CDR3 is CPPGRADTQYF. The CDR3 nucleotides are TGTCCACCAGGGAGGGCAGATACGCAGTATTTT.

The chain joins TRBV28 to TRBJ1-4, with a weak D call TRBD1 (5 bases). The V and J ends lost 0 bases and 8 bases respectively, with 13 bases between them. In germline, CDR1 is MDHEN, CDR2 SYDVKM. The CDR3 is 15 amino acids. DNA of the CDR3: TGTGCCAGCAGTTTATGGGCGCGGGGGTACGAAAAACTGTTTTTT. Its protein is CASSLWARGYEKLFF.

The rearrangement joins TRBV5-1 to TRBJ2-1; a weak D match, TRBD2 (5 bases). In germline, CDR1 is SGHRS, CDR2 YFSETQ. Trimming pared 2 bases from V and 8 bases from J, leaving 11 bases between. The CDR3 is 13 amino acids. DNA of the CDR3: TGCGCCAGCAGCTTCGGGATGGTCGATGAGCAGTTCTTC. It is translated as CASSFGMVDEQFF.

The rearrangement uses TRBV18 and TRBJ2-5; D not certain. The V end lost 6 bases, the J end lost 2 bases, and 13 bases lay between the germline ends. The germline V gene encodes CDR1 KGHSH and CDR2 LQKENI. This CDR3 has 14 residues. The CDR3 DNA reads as TGTGCCAGCTCCCCCCCTAAACTTCAAGAGACCCAGTACTTC. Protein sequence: CASSPPKLQETQYF.

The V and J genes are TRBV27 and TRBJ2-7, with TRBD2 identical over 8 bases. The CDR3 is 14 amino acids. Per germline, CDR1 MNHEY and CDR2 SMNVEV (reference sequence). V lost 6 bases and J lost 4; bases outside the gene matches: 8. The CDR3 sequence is CASRGGAGAYEQYF. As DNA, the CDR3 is TGTGCCAGCAGGGGGGGAGCGGGGGCGTACGAGCAGTACTTC.

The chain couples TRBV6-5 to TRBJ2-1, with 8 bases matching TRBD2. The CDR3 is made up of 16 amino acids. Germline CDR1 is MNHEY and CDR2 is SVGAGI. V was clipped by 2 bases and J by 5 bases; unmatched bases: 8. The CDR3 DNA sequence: TGTGCCAGCAGTTACGATCCCCTAGCGGGTCACAATGAGCAGTTCTTC. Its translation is CASSYDPLAGHNEQFF.

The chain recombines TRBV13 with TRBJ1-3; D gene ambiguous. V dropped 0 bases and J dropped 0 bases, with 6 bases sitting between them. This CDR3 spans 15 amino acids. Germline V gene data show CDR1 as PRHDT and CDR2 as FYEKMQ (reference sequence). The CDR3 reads CASSLGRGSGNTIYF. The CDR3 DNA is TGTGCCAGCAGCTTAGGGCGGGGCTCTGGAAACACCATATATTTT.

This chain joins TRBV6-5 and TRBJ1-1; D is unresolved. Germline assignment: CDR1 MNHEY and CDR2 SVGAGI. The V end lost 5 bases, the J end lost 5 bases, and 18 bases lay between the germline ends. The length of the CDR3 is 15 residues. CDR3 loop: CASSPEAGPGTEAFF. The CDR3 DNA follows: TGTGCCAGCAGTCCCGAGGCCGGGCCGGGAACTGAAGCTTTCTTT.